One T cell receptor (beta chain) is described in this entry. The V gene's germline CDR1 is SEHNR and CDR2 FQNEAQ (reference sequence). V lost 5 bases to trimming and J lost 0 bases; unmatched junction nucleotides: 8. The CDR3 covers 16 residues. The data belong to a study of patients and donors after allogeneic stem cell transplantation. MiXCR was run by TCRdb on the RT-PCR reads, yielding one entry per CDR3 protein. The table has tens of thousands of distinct CDR3 sequences, 25% to 35% seen once; the top ten hold about 78%. This clonotype was obtained from a human donor who was either an allogeneic HSCT recipient or a stem cell or donor lymphocyte infusion donor (not recorded which). It is not recorded whose cells these are; they may come from a transplant donor. The sample consisted of blood, either unsorted or a sorted T cell fraction (not recorded which). This chain links TRBV7-9 with TRBJ1-1, with 8 bases identical to TRBD1. CDR3 sequence reads: CASSPRTGLMNTEAFF. The CDR3 nucleotides read TGTGCCAGCAGCCCACGGACAGGGCTCATGAACACTGAAGCTTTCTTT.